Presented here are 24 T cell receptor beta chains from one specimen sequenced in a study of cytomegalovirus exposure and HLA in healthy donors. Primers included in the PCR were 60 Vbeta and 13 Jbeta primers. Some clones are missing from TCRdb's copy, which holds only in-frame ones; the method was immunoSEQ multiplex PCR. This sample carries 150,000 to 200,000 clones, 80% to 85% of them seen once, and the ten largest clones take 2.2%. The sequencing sample was made of PBMCs. These receptors came from a woman aged 25 to 39 in good health and CMV-seronegative.

V gene TRBV9 combines with J gene TRBJ1-1; 9 bases are shared with TRBD1. J was trimmed by 5 bases and V by 3 bases; bases with no gene match: 8. CDR1 and CDR2 from the germline V gene are SGDLS and YYNGEE. CDR3 length: 15 residues. The CDR3 loop reads CASSAPGQGTTEAFF. For the CDR3, the DNA is TGTGCCAGCAGCGCCCCGGGACAGGGTACGACTGAAGCTTTCTTT.

The chain carries TRBV7-2 and TRBJ1-2; D perhaps matches TRBD1 (6 bases). The CDR3 contains 13 residues. Germline lookup yields CDR1 SGHTA and CDR2 FQGNSA. V shed 2 bases and J shed 3 bases, with 7 bases lying between them. The DNA for the CDR3 is TGTGCCAGCAGCTTACAGGGGCACTATGGCTACACCTTC. Amino acids: CASSLQGHYGYTF.

This clone was picked up one time. V usage is TRBV19 and J usage is TRBJ1-4; no firm D call. Between the trimmed V and J ends, which lost 4 bases and 7 bases, there was a span of 16 bases. CDR3 size: 15 residues. Germline lookup yields CDR1 LNHDA and CDR2 SQIVND (reference sequence). CDR3 in amino acids: CASSTRLENPEKLFF. CDR3 nucleotides: TGTGCCAGTAGTACTAGACTGGAGAACCCTGAAAAACTGTTTTTT.

The chain is built from TRBV28 and TRBJ2-5; no clear D gene. From germline, CDR1 is MDHEN and CDR2 SYDVKM. The CDR3 runs to 14 residues. V was shortened by 5 bases and J by 5 bases, with 15 bases between the two germline ends. This CDR3 is CASSPLLVRETQYF. CDR3 DNA: TGTGCCAGCAGTCCCCTCCTTGTGCGGGAGACCCAGTACTTC.

This clone was recorded once. One junction end disagrees with the germline gene, perhaps due to a read error. The rearrangement uses TRBV6-6 and TRBJ2-6; D may be TRBD1 (5 bases). The CDR3 runs 12 residues. CDR1 is MNHNY and CDR2 is SVGAGI in the germline V gene (reference sequence). The CDR3 loop reads CASSSGANGLTF. The CDR3, as DNA: TGTGCCAGCAGTTCTGGGGCCAACGGCCTGACTTTC.

The rearrangement links TRBV5-8 to TRBJ2-6; tentatively, D is TRBD2 (7 bases). CDR1 is SGHTS, CDR2 YDEGEE, per germline. Trimming removed 6 bases from V and 1 base from J, with 20 bases in between. There are 18 residues in the CDR3. The CDR3 DNA sequence: TGTGCCAGCATCCTCAGGGAGGGGGTTTATTCTGGGGCCAACGTCCTGACTTTC. Protein: CASILREGVYSGANVLTF.

CDR3 sequence: CASSLSSTDTQYF. The CDR3, as DNA: TGTGCCAGCAGCCTGTCGTCTACAGATACGCAGTATTTT. The V and J genes are TRBV7-9 and TRBJ2-3; D call uncertain. The V gene lost 5 bases and the J gene lost 3 bases, with 9 bases spanning the gap. The CDR3 runs 13 residues. Germline V CDR1 and CDR2: SEHNR, FQNEAQ (reference sequence).

The chain combines TRBV5-6 with TRBJ2-7; 7 bases agree with TRBD2. With V trimmed by 2 bases and J by 4 bases, 6 bases remained unmatched. Germline CDR1 is SGHDT and CDR2 is YYEEEE. The CDR3 length is 14 residues. CDR3 coding DNA: TGTGCCAGCAGCTTAGGGGACTACCTTTACGAGCAGTACTTC. It translates to CASSLGDYLYEQYF.

This clone was found once. This chain joins TRBV14 and TRBJ2-5, with 7 nucleotides matching TRBD2. V shed 0 bases and J 11 bases; nucleotides not matched to a gene: 9. The CDR3 extends over 14 amino acids. In germline, CDR1 is SGHDN, CDR2 FVKESK. The CDR3 protein is CASSQEGGLAEQYF. In DNA, the CDR3 is TGTGCCAGCAGCCAAGAGGGTGGCCTAGCGGAACAGTACTTC. The entire variable domain, with the rest obtained from reference TRBV14 and TRBJ2-5, is as follows: EAGVTQFPSHSVIEKGQTVTLRCDPISGHDNLYWYRRVMGKEIKFLLHFVKESKQDESGMPNNRFLAERTGGTYSTLKVQPAELEDSGVYFCASSQEGGLAEQYFGPGTRLLVL.

This clone was recorded a few times. V and J are TRBV19 and TRBJ2-6, with D possibly TRBD2 on 7 matching bases. The CDR3 totals 18 residues. Trimming left V 4 bases short and J 6 bases short, with 22 bases between. Germline lookup yields CDR1 LNHDA and CDR2 SQIVND (reference sequence). CDR3 residues: CASSNPEGGGWSANVLTF. The CDR3 DNA sequence: TGTGCCAGTAGTAACCCGGAGGGAGGGGGTTGGTCGGCCAACGTCCTGACTTTC.

The rearrangement joins TRBV27 to TRBJ2-2; tentative D call: TRBD2 (7 bases). The V gene lost 3 bases and the J gene lost 7 bases, with 15 bases spanning the gap. Germline V lookup: CDR1 MNHEY, CDR2 SMNVEV (reference sequence). The CDR3 covers 15 residues. The CDR3 DNA sequence: TGTGCCAGCAGTTTTAGTTGGGGAGGGGGCGGGGAGCTGTTTTTT. The encoded protein is CASSFSWGGGGELFF.

This clone was seen once. The chain uses TRBV9 and TRBJ2-1; 8 nucleotides match TRBD1. CDR3 size: 14 residues. V shed 0 bases, J shed 13 bases, and the junction held 9 bases outside the gene matches. The germline V gene encodes CDR1 SGDLS and CDR2 YYNGEE. The DNA of the CDR3 is TGTGCCAGCAGCGTAGCTTCGATGGACAGGGATCAGTTCTTC. The encoded protein is CASSVASMDRDQFF.

The gene calls are TRBV7-9 and TRBJ1-4; D is unresolved. V was trimmed by 1 base and J by 8 bases, leaving 8 bases between them. This CDR3 comprises 13 residues. Germline loops: CDR1 SEHNR, CDR2 FQNEAQ (reference sequence). The CDR3, as DNA: TGTGCCAGCAGCTTAGGAGGTGCCGAAAAACTGTTTTTT. Amino acids: CASSLGGAEKLFF. Complete variable domain (other parts from reference TRBV7-9 and TRBJ1-4): DTGVSQNPRHKITKRGQNVTFRCDPISEHNRLYWYRQTLGQGPEFLTYFQNEAQLEKSRLLSDRFSAERPKGSFSTLEIQRTEQGDSAMYLCASSLGGAEKLFFGSGTQLSVL.

The chain's CDR3 is CASSLWTGGNYGYTF. The CDR3 nucleotides read TGTGCCAGCAGTCTCTGGACAGGGGGCAACTATGGCTACACCTTC. J is TRBJ1-2 and V is TRBV2, with 11 nucleotides matching TRBD1. The V and J ends lost 5 bases and 2 bases, in that order; junction bases with no gene match: 4. Germline V gene lookup returns CDR1 SNHLY and CDR2 FYNNEI. This CDR3 is built from 15 residues.

Remarks on this clone: One junction end does not reproduce the germline sequence, and a read error may be involved. The chain couples TRBV4-3 to TRBJ2-6; weak D call: TRBD2 (6 bases). The CDR3 sequence is 18 residues long. In germline, CDR1 is LGHNA, CDR2 YSLEER. The CDR3 bases are TGCGCCAGCAGCCATGGGCAGACATGGGACTCTGGGGCCAACGGCCTGACTTTC. Translating it yields CASSHGQTWDSGANGLTF.

A word on this clone: Relative to the germline gene, one junction end is altered; a read error may explain this. This chain joins TRBV7-9 and TRBJ2-7; tentative D call: TRBD2 (6 bases). The CDR3 covers 12 residues. Germline CDR1 SEHNR, CDR2 FQNEAQ (reference sequence). The CDR3 DNA is TGTTCCAGCAGCTTAGACAGCGGGGAGCAGTACTTC. Protein: CSSSLDSGEQYF.

The chain has TRBV7-8 and TRBJ1-5; 9 nucleotides match TRBD1. V was clipped by 3 bases and J by 3 bases; unmatched bases: 3. Germline V CDR1 and CDR2: SGHVS, FQNEAQ. The CDR3 is 15 residues long. CDR3 bases: TGTGCCAGCAGCTTGGACAGGGGTAACAATCAGCCCCAGCATTTT. Translating it yields CASSLDRGNNQPQHF.

The chain carries TRBV5-1 and TRBJ1-4; D possibly corresponds to TRBD1 (6 bases). V was shortened by 2 bases and J by 6 bases, with 11 bases between the two germline ends. This CDR3 is 14 amino acids long. Germline-derived CDR1 and CDR2 are SGHRS and YFSETQ. CDR3 loop: CASSLGQRDEKLFF. Written as DNA, the CDR3 is TGCGCCAGCAGCTTAGGACAGAGGGATGAAAAACTGTTTTTT.

The chain is built from TRBV30 and TRBJ2-5; TRBD1 might be the D (5 bases). This CDR3 region has 12 residues. Trimming left V 2 bases short and J 11 bases short, with 15 bases between. The germline CDR1 and CDR2 sequences are GTSNPN and SVGIG (reference sequence). The CDR3 coding sequence is TGTGCCTGGAGTTTTGGACAACGTGGACAGTACTTC. It yields the protein CAWSFGQRGQYF.

The CDR3 region has the DNA TGTGCCAGCGTGTCGGGAGGGCCGACAGATACGCAGTATTTT. This sequence encodes CASVSGGPTDTQYF. This chain uses TRBV6-1 with TRBJ2-3; 8 bases align to TRBD2. This CDR3 spans 14 amino acids. Germline V CDR1 and CDR2: MNHNS, SASEGT. The trim removed 8 bases at V and 3 bases at J, leaving 7 bases unmatched.

This chain uses TRBV7-2 with TRBJ1-5; D uncertain. Germline CDR1 SGHTA, CDR2 FQGNSA. V lost 3 bases to trimming and J lost 4 bases, with 4 bases between them. The CDR3 is 12 residues long. Here the CDR3 reads CASSFRNQPQHF. Here the CDR3 DNA reads TGTGCCAGCAGCTTTAGAAATCAGCCCCAGCATTTT.

This clone came up once. This rearrangement joins TRBV15 to TRBJ2-7; D may be TRBD2 (6 bases). Germline V gene sequence: CDR1 LNHNV, CDR2 YYDKDF (reference sequence). The CDR3 is 18 residues long. Trimming shortened V by 0 bases and J by 0 bases, and 18 bases separated the two germline ends. The CDR3 region has the DNA TGTGCCACCAGCAGAGATCCCCGGGAGAGGTGGGACTCCTACGAGCAGTACTTC. Translating it yields CATSRDPRERWDSYEQYF.

This clone is deemed medium-sized. The DNA for the CDR3 is TGTGCCAGCAGCTCCGACAGCCGCAATCAGCCCCAGCATTTT. It codes for CASSSDSRNQPQHF. This chain connects TRBV11-2 to TRBJ1-5; D may be TRBD1 (5 bases). CDR1 and CDR2 from the germline V gene are SGHAT and FQNNGV. V dropped 4 bases and J dropped 2 bases, with 9 bases sitting between them. The CDR3 loop spans 14 amino acids.

V is TRBV11-2 and J is TRBJ2-5, with a tentative D call TRBD1 (5 bases). With 4 bases removed from V and 0 bases from J, the gap between germline ends came to 15 bases. In germline, CDR1 is SGHAT, CDR2 FQNNGV. The CDR3 contains 16 residues. The CDR3 protein is CASSSGRQTYQETQYF. CDR3 coding DNA: TGTGCCAGCAGCTCCGGTCGACAGACGTACCAAGAGACCCAGTACTTC. The variable domain in full, completed from reference TRBV11-2 and TRBJ2-5, reads EAGVAQSPRYKIIEKRQSVAFWCNPISGHATLYWYQQILGQGPKLLIQFQNNGVVDDSQLPKDRFSAERLKGVDSTLKIQPAKLEDSAVYLCASSSGRQTYQETQYFGPGTRLLVL.